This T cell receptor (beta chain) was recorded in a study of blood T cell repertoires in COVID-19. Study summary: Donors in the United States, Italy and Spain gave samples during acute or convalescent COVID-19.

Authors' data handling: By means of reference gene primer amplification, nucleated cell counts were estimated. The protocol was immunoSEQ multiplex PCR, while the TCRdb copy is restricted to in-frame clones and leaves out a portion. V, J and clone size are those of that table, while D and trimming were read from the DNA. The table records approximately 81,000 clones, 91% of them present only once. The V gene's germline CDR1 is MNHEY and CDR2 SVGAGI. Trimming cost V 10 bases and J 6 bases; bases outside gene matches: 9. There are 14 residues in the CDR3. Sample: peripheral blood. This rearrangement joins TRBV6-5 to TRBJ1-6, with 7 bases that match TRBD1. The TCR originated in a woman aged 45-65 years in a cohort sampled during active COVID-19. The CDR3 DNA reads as TGTGCCACACAGGGACAGAGACTTAATTCACCCCTCCACTTT. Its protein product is CATQGQRLNSPLHF.